The rows below give T cell receptor beta chains drawn from one sample of a study of technical replicates of blood from a handful of donors. TCRdb's table, derived via immunoSEQ multiplex PCR, lists solely in-frame clones and lacks some. The sample includes 65,000 to 95,000 clones, roughly 98% of them seen just once. The specimen was T cells isolated from PBMCs. The receptors were gathered from a human donor in good health. Each CDR3 is given with its conserved first and last residue. The D gene is left open where the match is weak. Part of the rows lack a size; the others show once, few, many or a class for expanded clones.

TRBD2	TRBV7-9	TRBJ2-1	NA	CRAGGPYENEQFF	TGTAGGGCGGGAGGGCCGTATGAGAATGAGCAGTTCTTC
NA	TRBV6-4	TRBJ2-7	NA	CASSDWRRPYEQYF	TGTGCCAGCAGTGACTGGCGGAGGCCCTACGAGCAGTACTTC
NA	TRBV4-1	TRBJ1-4	NA	CASSRDGEKLFF	TGCGCCAGCAGCCGAGACGGGGAAAAACTGTTTTTT
NA	TRBV5-1	TRBJ1-2	NA	CASSLALDGYTF	TGCGCCAGCAGCTTGGCGCTAGATGGCTACACCTTC
NA	TRBV10-2	TRBJ1-1	once	CASNSSPNQNTEAFF	TGCGCCAGCAATAGTAGCCCCAACCAGAACACTGAAGCTTTCTTT
NA	TRBV7-9	TRBJ1-1	NA	CASSLTRAEAFF	TGTGCCAGCAGCCTAACGAGGGCTGAAGCTTTCTTT
TRBD2	TRBV6-5	TRBJ2-3	NA	CASTVAGVTDTQYF	TGTGCCAGCACCGTAGCGGGAGTTACAGATACGCAGTATTTT
TRBD1	TRBV11-3	TRBJ1-1	NA	CASSPRGAVAFF	TGTGCCAGCAGCCCCAGGGGGGCGGTTGCTTTCTTT
NA	TRBV7-9	TRBJ2-2	once	CASSSPAGARAGELFF	TGTGCCAGCAGTTCACCCGCCGGCGCCCGGGCCGGGGAGCTGTTTTTT
NA	TRBV19	TRBJ2-7	NA	CASTSPRGSYEQYF	TGTGCCAGTACGTCCCCCAGGGGCTCCTACGAGCAGTACTTC
NA	TRBV5-4	TRBJ2-5	NA	CASSLVGAYQETQYF	TGTGCCAGCAGCTTGGTGGGAGCGTACCAAGAGACCCAGTACTTC
NA	TRBV6-1	TRBJ2-7	NA	CASGSFYEQYF	TGTGCCAGCGGTAGTTTCTACGAGCAGTACTTC
NA	TRBV27	TRBJ1-2	NA	CASSPGENYGYTF	TGTGCCAGCAGCCCGGGAGAGAACTATGGCTACACCTTC
NA	TRBV6-1	TRBJ2-7	NA	CASSDSSFYEQYF	TGTGCCAGCAGTGACAGTTCGTTCTACGAGCAGTACTTC
NA	TRBV7-7	TRBJ2-5	once	CASSLRDSETQYF	TGTGCTAGCAGCCTCCGGGACTCGGAGACCCAGTACTTC
NA	TRBV2	TRBJ2-5	NA	CASSERRSSPGTQYF	TGTGCCAGCAGTGAAAGGAGAAGTAGCCCTGGGACCCAGTACTTC
NA	TRBV2	TRBJ2-7	NA	CASRGPLYEQYF	TGTGCCAGCCGAGGGCCCCTCTACGAGCAGTACTTC
NA	TRBV11-2	TRBJ2-7	NA	CASSLDRGGDEQYF	TGTGCCAGCAGCCTGGATCGGGGTGGCGACGAGCAGTACTTC
TRBD2	TRBV7-3	TRBJ2-7	NA	CASSTSGGGYEQYF	TGTGCCAGCAGCACATCCGGCGGGGGCTACGAGCAGTACTTC
NA	TRBV6-1	TRBJ1-2	NA	CASSPGTRGNYGYTF	TGTGCCAGCAGTCCTGGGACAAGAGGTAACTATGGCTACACCTTC
NA	TRBV6-5	TRBJ1-6	NA	CASSYLGGASPLHF	TGTGCCAGCAGTTACTTGGGCGGGGCCTCACCCCTCCACTTT
NA	TRBV5-1	TRBJ1-1	NA	CASSLLEVTEAFF	TGCGCCAGCAGCTTGTTGGAGGTCACTGAAGCTTTCTTT